These 4 T cell receptor beta chains originate from one sample sequenced in a study of CD8+CD57+ T cells in acquired aplastic anemia. Using genomic DNA as the template, TCR beta VDJ and CDR3 profiling was carried out. TCRdb analysed the reads with MiXCR anew, one entry per CDR3 protein. The sample has around 130,000 distinct CDR3 sequences, 48% seen once. Sequencing was carried out using sorted CD4+, CD8+, or CD8+CD57+ T cells (not recorded which) from PBMCs. These receptors all stem from a human donor in good health, serving as a control.

This clonotype was seen at least ten times. V gene TRBV5-1 combines with J gene TRBJ1-3; perhaps TRBD1 as D (5 bases). The CDR3 length is 14 residues. V was pared by 0 bases and J by 4 bases, with 8 bases between. Germline CDR1 SGHRS, CDR2 YFSETQ. The CDR3 sequence: CASSLAGRGNTIYF. DNA for the CDR3: TGCGCCAGCAGCTTGGCAGGGAGAGGAAACACCATATATTTT.

The chain uses TRBV19 and TRBJ1-6; 10 bases align to TRBD1. The CDR3 spans 16 residues. J gave up 7 bases and V 1 base, and 4 bases lay outside the gene matches. Germline V CDR1 and CDR2: LNHDA, SQIVND (reference sequence). As DNA, the CDR3 is TGTGCCAGTAGTATAGGACAGGGGGCCATAAATTCACCCCTCCACTTT. Translation gives CASSIGQGAINSPLHF.

CDR3 in DNA: TGTGCCATCAGTGACGACGGACTAGCGGGGGGGGACGATACGCAGTATTTT. It specifies CAISDDGLAGGDDTQYF. This sequence joins TRBV10-3 and TRBJ2-3; 15 bases are a match to TRBD2. In germline, CDR1 is ENHRY, CDR2 SYGVKD. The length of the CDR3 is 17 residues. V was pared by 3 bases and J by 6 bases, with 7 bases of the junction left unmatched.

V gene TRBV7-9 combines with J gene TRBJ2-7, with 7 bases that match TRBD1. Germline V gene lookup returns CDR1 SEHNR and CDR2 FQNEAQ (reference sequence). The CDR3 covers 13 residues. The V gene end was trimmed by 6 bases and the J gene end by 3 bases; junction bases not matched to a gene: 5. The CDR3 nucleotides are TGTGCCAGCAGGGATAGACAGGGCTACGAGCAGTACTTC. Its protein is CASRDRQGYEQYF.